The rows below give T cell receptor beta chains drawn from one sample of a study of blood T cell repertoires in COVID-19. The data were produced by immunoSEQ multiplex PCR, yet TCRdb's version contains in-frame clones alone and is incomplete. This table has 290,000 or so clones, 75% to 85% appearing once. The sequencing input was peripheral blood. The receptors were sampled from a man aged 45 to 65 with active or convalescent COVID-19. Each CDR3 is given without its conserved first and last residue.

V,J,CDR3
TRBV23-1,TRBJ1-2,ASNRGGRRRYFGYT
TRBV19,TRBJ1-2,ASSTRRPEETGADRT
TRBV15,TRBJ2-1,ATSGLQGSNEQF
TRBV18,TRBJ1-1,ASSPPVYTGGDTEAF
TRBV6-5,TRBJ2-3,ASRLAGGDTQY
TRBV6-5,TRBJ2-7,ASMGGGEQY
TRBV2,TRBJ1-4,ASNPSQGKLF
TRBV7-3,TRBJ2-2,ASSSTSGRGGELF
TRBV5-4,TRBJ2-1,ASSLGTSGPKEQF
TRBV5-5,TRBJ1-1,ASSLAPNTEAF
TRBV18,TRBJ1-1,ASSPSRDTEAF
TRBV7-2,TRBJ2-3,ASSGRLAGADTQY
TRBV30,TRBJ1-1,AWGPGFTEAF
TRBV5-1,TRBJ2-1,ASSHGQGEYNEQF
TRBV7-9,TRBJ1-2,ASSRTGDYGYT
TRBV6-5,TRBJ2-2,ASSSQGTGELF
TRBV7-3,TRBJ2-5,ASSPVRGETQY
TRBV5-1,TRBJ1-1,ASSPPGRATEAF
TRBV6-6,TRBJ1-5,ASSSKTGGNQPQH
TRBV12-5,TRBJ2-2,ASGLREAAGELF
TRBV7-8,TRBJ2-7,ASSVRDRVAQY
TRBV29-1,TRBJ2-7,SVTVLTYEQY
TRBV10-3,TRBJ2-1,AITPGIGAGEQQF
TRBV5-8,TRBJ1-5,ASSPRTGNQPQH
TRBV5-6,TRBJ1-6,ASSLGGDRPLH
TRBV6-2/TRBV6-3,TRBJ2-5,ASSYPGRGQETQY
TRBV6-4,TRBJ2-1,ASSETQGGSYNEQF
TRBV12-3/TRBV12-4,TRBJ2-7,ASSTGYEQY
TRBV30,TRBJ1-2,AWSRAGRDGYT
TRBV3-1/TRBV3-2,TRBJ2-5,ASSQSSGSRKTQY
TRBV5-1,TRBJ2-4,ASSVQGEAKNIQY
TRBV7-2,TRBJ2-5,ASSPTSGMGETQY
TRBV7-9,TRBJ1-3,ASSPGTGAGNTIY
TRBV4-2,TRBJ2-7,ASSQGPPTSASSYEQY
TRBV12-3/TRBV12-4,TRBJ2-1,ASTLAGWNEQF
TRBV7-5,TRBJ2-1,VRCCGRGHNEQF
TRBV19,TRBJ2-2,ASSIGHTGELF
TRBV2,TRBJ1-5,ASSAGQMYSNQPQH
TRBV24-1,TRBJ2-5,ATSVGLAGTQETQY
TRBV19,TRBJ1-1,ASTLGGTEAF